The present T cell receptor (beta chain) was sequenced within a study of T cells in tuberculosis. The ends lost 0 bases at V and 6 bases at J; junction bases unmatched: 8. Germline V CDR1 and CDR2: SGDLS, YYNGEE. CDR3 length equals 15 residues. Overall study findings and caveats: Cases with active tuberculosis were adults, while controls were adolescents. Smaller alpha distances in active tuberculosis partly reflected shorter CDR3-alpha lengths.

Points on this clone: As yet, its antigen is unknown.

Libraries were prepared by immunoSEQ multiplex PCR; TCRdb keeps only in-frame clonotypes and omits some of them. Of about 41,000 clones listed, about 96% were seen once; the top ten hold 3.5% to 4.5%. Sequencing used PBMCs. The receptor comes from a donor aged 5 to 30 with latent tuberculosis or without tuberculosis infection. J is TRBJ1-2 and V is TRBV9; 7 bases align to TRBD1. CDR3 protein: CASSVVQGEVNGYTF. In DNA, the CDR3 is TGTGCCAGCAGCGTAGTGCAGGGGGAAGTTAATGGCTACACCTTC.